The clone carrying this T cell receptor (beta chain) was seen ten or more times. The antigen is unknown. These data are taken from a study of CD8 T cells in ankylosing spondylitis. Study outcomes and limitations: Earlier literature documents some of the motif variants in reactive arthritis synovial fluid and blood.

Germline CDR1 is DFQATT and CDR2 is SNEGSKA (reference sequence). V was trimmed by 6 bases and J by 3 bases, leaving 12 bases between them. This CDR3 comprises 12 residues. TCRdb processed the 5' RACE reads anew with MiXCR; each CDR3 protein has one entry. This table has 250,000 or so distinct CDR3 sequences, more than 9% appearing once. The origin of this receptor is a male donor with ankylosing spondylitis or in good health (not recorded which). Sequencing was carried out using blood, either unsorted or a sorted T cell fraction (not recorded which). The chain joins TRBV20-1 to TRBJ2-7; D assignment may be TRBD1 or TRBD2 (6 bases each). The DNA for the CDR3 is TGCAGTGCCACTGGGGGGCTCTACGAGCAGTACTTC. Its protein product is CSATGGLYEQYF.